A selection of T cell receptor beta chains follows, all from one sample in a study of T cell changes during pregnancy in multiple sclerosis. Sequencing was performed with immunoSEQ multiplex PCR; in TCRdb, only in-frame clones are kept and a portion is missing. Among approximately 50,000 clones listed, approximately 92% were seen once. Sequenced here: CD4+ T cells from peripheral blood mononuclear cells, sampled in the third trimester of pregnancy. The receptor set was obtained from a female donor with multiple sclerosis, enrolled in a pregnancy study. The CDR3 runs from the conserved cysteine through the conserved F or W. Each record gives: CDR3 protein, CDR3 DNA, D gene, V gene, J gene, clone size. A D gene is named only where the DNA matches it firmly. Only part of the rows carry a size: once, few, many, or a class if the clone is expanded.

CDR3: CATSGSGNTIYF
DNA: TGTGCCACGTCGGGCTCTGGAAACACCATATATTTT
D: NA
V: TRBV6-6
J: TRBJ1-3
size: NA

CDR3: CARGTSGTDTQYF
DNA: TGTGCCAGGGGGACTAGCGGAACAGATACGCAGTATTTT
D: TRBD2
V: TRBV2
J: TRBJ2-3
size: once

CDR3: CASSPGWAGGSGANVLTF
DNA: TGCGCCAGCAGCCCAGGCTGGGCGGGAGGCTCTGGGGCCAACGTCCTGACTTTC
D: TRBD2
V: TRBV4-3
J: TRBJ2-6
size: NA

CDR3: CASSLRQGALSTTNEKLFF
DNA: TGTGCCAGCAGCTTGCGGCAGGGGGCACTCAGTACAACTAATGAAAAACTGTTTTTT
D: TRBD1
V: TRBV5-8
J: TRBJ1-4
size: NA

CDR3: CASSGTGEKLFF
DNA: TGTGCCAGCAGTGGGACAGGGGAAAAACTGTTTTTT
D: TRBD1
V: TRBV6-1
J: TRBJ1-4
size: NA

CDR3: CASSLGGANTGELFF
DNA: TGTGCCAGCAGCTTGGGCGGGGCAAACACCGGGGAGCTGTTTTTT
D: NA
V: TRBV5-8
J: TRBJ2-2
size: NA

CDR3: CASSVLGALQPQHF
DNA: TGTGCCAGCAGTGTTTTGGGGGCACTTCAGCCCCAGCATTTT
D: NA
V: TRBV6-1
J: TRBJ1-5
size: NA

CDR3: CASSQDPGTANYEQYF
DNA: TGCGCCAGCAGCCAAGATCCCGGGACAGCAAACTACGAGCAGTACTTC
D: TRBD1
V: TRBV4-1
J: TRBJ2-7
size: NA

CDR3: CASSGDKSSYNEQFF
DNA: TGTGCCAGCAGTGGAGACAAGAGCTCCTACAATGAGCAGTTCTTC
D: NA
V: TRBV6-1
J: TRBJ2-1
size: once

CDR3: CASSLVPPGQGNTEAFF
DNA: TGCGCCAGCAGCTTGGTGCCTCCGGGACAGGGGAACACTGAAGCTTTCTTT
D: TRBD1
V: TRBV5-1
J: TRBJ1-1
size: NA

CDR3: CASRAGTSSAEQFF
DNA: TGTGCCAGCAGAGCCGGGACTAGCTCGGCTGAGCAGTTCTTC
D: TRBD2
V: TRBV6-5
J: TRBJ2-1
size: NA

CDR3: CASSVGLFSGELFF
DNA: TGTGCCAGCAGCGTGGGACTCTTCTCCGGGGAGCTGTTTTTT
D: NA
V: TRBV5-8
J: TRBJ2-2
size: NA

CDR3: CASGGLAGNIQYF
DNA: TGTGCCAGCGGTGGACTAGCGGGAAACATTCAGTACTTC
D: TRBD2
V: TRBV2
J: TRBJ2-4
size: once

CDR3: CASRKRRGEETQYF
DNA: TGTGCCAGCAGGAAGAGGAGGGGCGAAGAGACCCAGTACTTC
D: NA
V: TRBV27
J: TRBJ2-5
size: NA

CDR3: CASSPDPRGETQYF
DNA: TGTGCCAGCAGCCCCGACCCTAGGGGGGAGACCCAGTACTTC
D: NA
V: TRBV9
J: TRBJ2-5
size: NA

CDR3: CASTSSTGWSSGNTIYF
DNA: TGTGCCAGCACCTCCTCGACAGGTTGGAGCTCTGGAAACACCATATATTTT
D: NA
V: TRBV5-6
J: TRBJ1-3
size: NA

CDR3: CASSIRPQGAGETQYF
DNA: TGTGCCAGTAGTATACGTCCTCAGGGGGCAGGTGAGACCCAGTACTTC
D: TRBD1
V: TRBV19
J: TRBJ2-5
size: once

CDR3: CASRREGLAGDTGELFF
DNA: TGTGCCAGCAGACGCGAAGGACTAGCGGGGGACACCGGGGAGCTGTTTTTT
D: TRBD2
V: TRBV5-6
J: TRBJ2-2
size: NA

CDR3: CASSFSAPEEQYF
DNA: TGTGCCAGCAGCTTTAGCGCCCCCGAGGAGCAGTACTTC
D: NA
V: TRBV7-2
J: TRBJ2-7
size: once

CDR3: CASSPAGLATGANVLTF
DNA: TGTGCCAGCAGCCCCGCAGGGTTGGCGACTGGGGCCAACGTCCTGACTTTC
D: NA
V: TRBV7-3
J: TRBJ2-6
size: NA

CDR3: CASSYSITGNIQYF
DNA: TGTGCCAGCAGTTACTCGATTACAGGAAACATTCAGTACTTC
D: NA
V: TRBV6-6
J: TRBJ2-4
size: once

CDR3: CASSMWASGELFF
DNA: TGTGCCAGTAGTATGTGGGCTTCCGGGGAGCTGTTTTTT
D: NA
V: TRBV19
J: TRBJ2-2
size: NA

CDR3: CASSSGRDRGNF
DNA: TGTGCCAGCAGCTCTGGACGGGACAGGGGGAACTTC
D: TRBD1
V: TRBV6-1
J: TRBJ2-4
size: NA

CDR3: CASSSTSGRSTDTQYF
DNA: TGTGCCAGCAGCTCGACTAGCGGGAGGTCAACAGATACGCAGTATTTT
D: TRBD2
V: TRBV5-6
J: TRBJ2-3
size: NA

CDR3: CASSYRDEQYF
DNA: TGTGCCAGCAGTTACAGGGACGAGCAGTACTTC
D: NA
V: TRBV28
J: TRBJ2-7
size: NA

CDR3: CASSLFSGIGYTF
DNA: TGTGCCAGCAGCTTGTTTTCAGGGATCGGCTACACCTTC
D: NA
V: TRBV5-6
J: TRBJ1-2
size: NA

CDR3: CASSQEAGLAGYNEQFF
DNA: TGTGCCAGCAGCCAAGAAGCTGGACTAGCGGGTTACAATGAGCAGTTCTTC
D: TRBD2
V: TRBV4-2
J: TRBJ2-1
size: NA

CDR3: CASSQDPPGINEKLFF
DNA: TGTGCCAGCAGTCAAGACCCACCCGGGATTAATGAAAAACTGTTTTTT
D: NA
V: TRBV6-1
J: TRBJ1-4
size: NA

CDR3: CASSPGIGLHLEQFF
DNA: TGTGCCAGCAGCCCAGGGATTGGCCTGCACTTGGAGCAGTTCTTC
D: NA
V: TRBV5-6
J: TRBJ2-1
size: NA

CDR3: CASGLYNEQFF
DNA: TGTGCCAGCGGACTGTACAATGAGCAGTTCTTC
D: NA
V: TRBV7-2
J: TRBJ2-1
size: few

CDR3: CASSPGQRFYGYTF
DNA: TGTGCCAGCAGCCCGGGACAGAGATTCTATGGCTACACCTTC
D: TRBD1
V: TRBV27
J: TRBJ1-2
size: NA

CDR3: CASSLSSGGNYEQYF
DNA: TGTGCCAGCAGCTTGTCCTCAGGGGGTAACTACGAGCAGTACTTC
D: TRBD1
V: TRBV7-2
J: TRBJ2-7
size: NA

CDR3: CASSLSYEQYF
DNA: TGTGCCAGCAGCCTGAGCTACGAGCAGTACTTC
D: NA
V: TRBV7-2
J: TRBJ2-7
size: NA

CDR3: CASRRGLSTYEQYF
DNA: TGTGCCAGCAGACGAGGGTTGTCGACCTACGAGCAGTACTTC
D: NA
V: TRBV6-1
J: TRBJ2-7
size: NA

CDR3: CAWSVKGQGLETQYF
DNA: TGTGCCTGGAGTGTAAAGGGACAGGGTCTGGAGACCCAGTACTTC
D: TRBD1
V: TRBV30
J: TRBJ2-5
size: NA